The T cell receptor (beta chain) described here comes from a study of STAT5B mutations in CD4+ large granular lymphocyte leukemia. Here immunoSEQ multiplex PCR was the method, and the copy in TCRdb shows in-frame clones only, minus some. The table lists 30,000 to 40,000 clones, around 75% of them singletons. The V and J ends lost 1 base and 7 bases respectively, with 23 bases between them. In germline, CDR1 is KGHSH, CDR2 LQKENI. This CDR3 contains 18 residues. This clone appeared once. The chain links TRBV18 to TRBJ2-1; D remains unclear. The TCR was taken from a human donor in good health. The sequencing input was CD4+ T cells from blood buffy coats. DNA of the CDR3: TGTGCCAGCTCACCACGGGCGCCAGGTTCCTCCTCGTTGAATGAGCAGTTCTTC. Residues: CASSPRAPGSSSLNEQFF.